These T cell receptor beta chains were read from a single sample in a study of siplizumab effects on memory and regulatory T cells. Some clones are missing from TCRdb's copy, which holds only in-frame ones; the method was immunoSEQ multiplex PCR. This repertoire shows about 91,000 clones, over 85% found once; its top ten account for 6.5%. The sample consisted of CD8+ T cells sorted from blood. The source of these receptors is a human donor in good health. Each CDR3 is given with its conserved first and last residue. A D gene is named only where the DNA matches it firmly. For some rows the clone size is stated as once, few or many, or as a class when expanded; others skip it.

clone_size	v_call	j_call	d_call	cdr3_nt	cdr3_aa
NA	TRBV9	TRBJ1-1	NA	TGTGCCAGCAGCGTAGAAGGGAACACTGAAGCTTTCTTT	CASSVEGNTEAFF
NA	TRBV10-3	TRBJ1-1	NA	TGTGCCATCAGTCTCGTCGGGACTGAAGCTTTCTTT	CAISLVGTEAFF
few	TRBV29-1	TRBJ2-5	NA	TGCAGCGTGGAGTTAGCGAAACGAGAGACCCAGTACTTC	CSVELAKRETQYF
NA	TRBV2	TRBJ2-1	TRBD2	TGTGCCAGCACGTCATGGACTAGCGGAAACAATGAGCAGTTCTTC	CASTSWTSGNNEQFF
NA	TRBV12-5	TRBJ2-7	NA	TGTGCTAGTGGGGACTACGAGCAGTACTTC	CASGDYEQYF
once	TRBV6-5	TRBJ1-5	TRBD1	TGTGCCAGCAGTTCTGGACAGGGTAGTCAGCCCCAGCATTTT	CASSSGQGSQPQHF
NA	TRBV4-1	TRBJ1-1	NA	TGCGCCAGCAGCCAAGGGGTTGACACTGAAGCTTTCTTT	CASSQGVDTEAFF
NA	TRBV27	TRBJ2-5	TRBD2	TGTGCCAGCAGTGCATACGGGACTAGCGGTGAGACCCAGTACTTC	CASSAYGTSGETQYF
NA	TRBV27	TRBJ2-7	TRBD2	TGTGCCAGCAGTGAACTGGGACTAGCAGACGAGCAGTACTTC	CASSELGLADEQYF
NA	TRBV19	TRBJ2-3	TRBD1	TGTGCCAGTAGTACTTGGACAGGTCCTGGCACAGATACGCAGTATTTT	CASSTWTGPGTDTQYF
NA	TRBV7-9	TRBJ1-2	TRBD1	TGTGCCAGCAGCCCGCCACAGGGGGCTCTTGGTGGCTACACCTTC	CASSPPQGALGGYTF
NA	TRBV21-1	TRBJ1-2	NA	TGTGCCAGCAGCAAACACCTCTATGGCTACACCTTC	CASSKHLYGYTF